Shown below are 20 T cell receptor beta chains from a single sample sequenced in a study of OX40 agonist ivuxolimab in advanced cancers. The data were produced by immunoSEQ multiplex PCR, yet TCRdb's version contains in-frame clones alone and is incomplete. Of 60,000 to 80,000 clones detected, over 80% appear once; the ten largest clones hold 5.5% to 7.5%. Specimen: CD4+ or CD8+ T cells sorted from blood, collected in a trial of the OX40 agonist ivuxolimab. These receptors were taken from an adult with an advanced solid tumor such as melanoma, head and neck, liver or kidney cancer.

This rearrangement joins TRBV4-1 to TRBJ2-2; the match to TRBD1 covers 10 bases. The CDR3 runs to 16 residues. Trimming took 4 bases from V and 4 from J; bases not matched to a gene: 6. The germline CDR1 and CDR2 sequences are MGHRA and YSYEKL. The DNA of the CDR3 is TGCGCCAGCAGCCGACAGGGGGCGCTAACCACCGGGGAGCTGTTTTTT. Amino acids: CASSRQGALTTGELFF.

The CDR3 is CASSPSGISYEQYF. The CDR3 DNA follows: TGTGCCAGCAGTCCGAGCGGGATCTCCTACGAGCAGTACTTC. The chain has TRBV27 and TRBJ2-7, with TRBD2 identical over 7 bases. Germline CDR1 and CDR2: MNHEY and SMNVEV (reference sequence). V trimming: 5 bases; J trimming: 0 bases; junction bases outside the gene matches: 4. This CDR3 region has 14 residues.

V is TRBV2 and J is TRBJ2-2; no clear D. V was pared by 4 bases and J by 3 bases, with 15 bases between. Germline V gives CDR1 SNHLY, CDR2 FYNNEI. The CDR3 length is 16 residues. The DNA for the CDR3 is TGTGCCAGCAGTGCCCTTTTTAGGGTAGACACCGGGGAGCTGTTTTTT. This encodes CASSALFRVDTGELFF.

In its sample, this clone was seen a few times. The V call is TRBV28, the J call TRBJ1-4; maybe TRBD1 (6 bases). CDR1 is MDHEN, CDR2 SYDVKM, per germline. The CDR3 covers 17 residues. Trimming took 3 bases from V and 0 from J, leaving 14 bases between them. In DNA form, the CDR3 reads TGTGCCAGCAGTTTTCCCGGACAGAGTGCAACTAATGAAAAACTGTTTTTT. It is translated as CASSFPGQSATNEKLFF.

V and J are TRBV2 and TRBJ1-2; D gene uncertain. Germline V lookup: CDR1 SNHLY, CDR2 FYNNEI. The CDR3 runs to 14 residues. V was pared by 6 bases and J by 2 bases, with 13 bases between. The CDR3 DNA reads TGTGCCAGCAGCCAAGAGGGCAGAAACTATGGCTACACCTTC. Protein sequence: CASSQEGRNYGYTF.

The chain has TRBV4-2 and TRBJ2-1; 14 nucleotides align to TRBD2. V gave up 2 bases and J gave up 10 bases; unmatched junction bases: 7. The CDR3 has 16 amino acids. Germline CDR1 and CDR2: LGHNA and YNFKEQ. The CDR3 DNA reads TGTGCCAGCAGCCAAACGACTAGCGGGAGGGTGCGGGAGCAGTTCTTC. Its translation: CASSQTTSGRVREQFF.

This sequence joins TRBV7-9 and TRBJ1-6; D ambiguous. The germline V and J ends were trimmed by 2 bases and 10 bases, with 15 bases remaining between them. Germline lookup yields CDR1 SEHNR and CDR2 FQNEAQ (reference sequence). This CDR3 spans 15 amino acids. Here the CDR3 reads CASSLRRGRESPLHF. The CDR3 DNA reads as TGTGCCAGCAGCTTAAGACGGGGTAGAGAGTCACCCCTCCACTTT. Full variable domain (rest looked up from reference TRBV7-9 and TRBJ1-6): DTGVSQNPRHKITKRGQNVTFRCDPISEHNRLYWYRQTLGQGPEFLTYFQNEAQLEKSRLLSDRFSAERPKGSFSTLEIQRTEQGDSAMYLCASSLRRGRESPLHFGNGTRLTVT.

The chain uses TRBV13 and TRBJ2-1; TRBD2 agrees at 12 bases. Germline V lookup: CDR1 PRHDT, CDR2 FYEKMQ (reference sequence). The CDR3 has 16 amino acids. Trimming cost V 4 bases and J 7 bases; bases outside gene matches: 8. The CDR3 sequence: CASSSPTSGRINEQFF. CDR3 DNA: TGTGCCAGCAGCTCTCCGACTAGCGGGAGAATAAATGAGCAGTTCTTC.

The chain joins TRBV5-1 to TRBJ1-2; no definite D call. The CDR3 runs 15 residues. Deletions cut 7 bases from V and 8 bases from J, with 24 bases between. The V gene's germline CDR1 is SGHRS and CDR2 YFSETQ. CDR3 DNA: TGCGCCAGCCTCTCCGGGCCGACTTCCCGGGAGGGCTACACCTTC. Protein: CASLSGPTSREGYTF.

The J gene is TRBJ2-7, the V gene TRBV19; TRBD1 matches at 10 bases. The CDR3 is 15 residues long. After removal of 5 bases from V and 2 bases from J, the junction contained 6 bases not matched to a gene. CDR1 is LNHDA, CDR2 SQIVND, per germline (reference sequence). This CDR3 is CASSPRDRGTYEQYF. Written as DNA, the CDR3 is TGTGCCAGTAGTCCCCGGGACAGGGGCACCTACGAGCAGTACTTC.

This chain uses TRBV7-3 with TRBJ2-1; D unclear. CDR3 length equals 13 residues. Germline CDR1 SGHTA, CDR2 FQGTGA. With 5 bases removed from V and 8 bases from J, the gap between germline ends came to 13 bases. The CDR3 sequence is CASSPGLNDEQFF. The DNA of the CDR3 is TGTGCCAGCAGCCCTGGATTGAACGATGAGCAGTTCTTC. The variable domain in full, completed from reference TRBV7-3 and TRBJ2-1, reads GAGVSQTPSNKVTEKGKYVELRCDPISGHTALYWYRQSLGQGPEFLIYFQGTGAADDSGLPNDRFFAVRPEGSVSTLKIQRTERGDSAVYLCASSPGLNDEQFFGPGTRLTVL.

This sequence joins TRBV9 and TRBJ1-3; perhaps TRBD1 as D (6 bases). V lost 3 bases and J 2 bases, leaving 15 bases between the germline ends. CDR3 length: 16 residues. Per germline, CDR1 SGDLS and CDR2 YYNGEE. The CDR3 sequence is CASSERIQGPGNTIYF. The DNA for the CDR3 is TGTGCCAGCAGCGAACGCATACAGGGCCCTGGAAACACCATATATTTT.

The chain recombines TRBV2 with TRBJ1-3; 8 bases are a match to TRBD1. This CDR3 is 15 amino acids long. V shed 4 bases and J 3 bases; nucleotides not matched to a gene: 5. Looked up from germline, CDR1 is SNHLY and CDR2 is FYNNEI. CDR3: CASSGGDRFGNTIYF. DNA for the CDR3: TGTGCCAGCAGTGGAGGGGACAGGTTTGGAAACACCATATATTTT.

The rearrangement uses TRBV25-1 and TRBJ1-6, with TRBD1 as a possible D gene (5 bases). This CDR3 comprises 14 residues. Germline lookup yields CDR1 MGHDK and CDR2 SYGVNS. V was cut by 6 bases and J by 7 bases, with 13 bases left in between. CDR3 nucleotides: TGTGCCAGCAGCAAAGGGGCGGGAAATTCACCCCTCCACTTT. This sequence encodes CASSKGAGNSPLHF.

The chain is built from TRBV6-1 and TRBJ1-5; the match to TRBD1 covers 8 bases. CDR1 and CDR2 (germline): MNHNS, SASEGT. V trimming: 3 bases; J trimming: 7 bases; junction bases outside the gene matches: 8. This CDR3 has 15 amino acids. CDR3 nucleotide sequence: TGTGCCAGCAGTGAGGTTTGGCAGGGGGCCCAGCCCCAGCATTTT. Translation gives CASSEVWQGAQPQHF.

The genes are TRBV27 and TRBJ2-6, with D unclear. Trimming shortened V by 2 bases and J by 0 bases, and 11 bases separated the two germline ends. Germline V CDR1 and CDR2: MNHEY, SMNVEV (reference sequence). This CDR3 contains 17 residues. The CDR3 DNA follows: TGTGCCAGCAGTTTAGATTATCGTGACTCTGGGGCCAACGTCCTGACTTTC. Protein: CASSLDYRDSGANVLTF. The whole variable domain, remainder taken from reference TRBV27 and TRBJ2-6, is EAQVTQNPRYLITVTGKKLTVTCSQNMNHEYMSWYRQDPGLGLRQIYYSMNVEVTDKGDVPEGYKVSRKEKRNFPLILESPSPNQTSLYFCASSLDYRDSGANVLTFGAGSRLTVL.

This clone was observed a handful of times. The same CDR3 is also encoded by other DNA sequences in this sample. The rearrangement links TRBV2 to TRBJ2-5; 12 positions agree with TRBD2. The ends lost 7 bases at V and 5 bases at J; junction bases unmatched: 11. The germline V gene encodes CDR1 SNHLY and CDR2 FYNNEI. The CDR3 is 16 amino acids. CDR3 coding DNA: TGTGCCAGCATCACATGGGCTAGCGGGAGGGAGGAGACCCAGTACTTC. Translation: CASITWASGREETQYF.

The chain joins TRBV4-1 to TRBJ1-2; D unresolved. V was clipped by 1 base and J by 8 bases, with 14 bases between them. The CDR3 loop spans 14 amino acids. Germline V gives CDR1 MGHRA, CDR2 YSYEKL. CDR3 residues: CASSQVSTDGGYTF. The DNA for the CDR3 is TGCGCCAGCAGCCAAGTATCGACGGATGGGGGCTACACCTTC.

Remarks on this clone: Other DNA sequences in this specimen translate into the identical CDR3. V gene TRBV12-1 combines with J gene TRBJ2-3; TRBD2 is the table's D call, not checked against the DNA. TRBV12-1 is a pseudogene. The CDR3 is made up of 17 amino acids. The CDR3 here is CASSFASAETSTDTQYF. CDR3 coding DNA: TGTGCCAGCAGCTTTGCGTCAGCGGAAACTAGCACGGATACGCAGTATTTT.

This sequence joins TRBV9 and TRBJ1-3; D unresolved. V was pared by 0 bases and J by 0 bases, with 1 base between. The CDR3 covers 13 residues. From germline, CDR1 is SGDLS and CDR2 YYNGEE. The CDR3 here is CASSVGSGNTIYF. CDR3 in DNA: TGTGCCAGCAGCGTAGGCTCTGGAAACACCATATATTTT.